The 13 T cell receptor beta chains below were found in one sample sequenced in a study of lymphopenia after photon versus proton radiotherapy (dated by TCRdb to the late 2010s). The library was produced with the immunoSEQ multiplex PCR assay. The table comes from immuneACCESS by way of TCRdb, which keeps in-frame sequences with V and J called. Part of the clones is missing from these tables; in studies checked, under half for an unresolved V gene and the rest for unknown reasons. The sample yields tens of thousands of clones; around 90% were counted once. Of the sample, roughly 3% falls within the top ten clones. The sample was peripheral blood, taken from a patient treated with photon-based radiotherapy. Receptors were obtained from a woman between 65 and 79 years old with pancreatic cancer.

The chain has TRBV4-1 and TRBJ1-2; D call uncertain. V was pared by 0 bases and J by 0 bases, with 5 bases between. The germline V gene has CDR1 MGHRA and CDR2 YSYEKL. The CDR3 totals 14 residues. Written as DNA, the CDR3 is TGCGCCAGCAGCCAAGAGAGACCTAACTATGGCTACACCTTC. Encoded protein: CASSQERPNYGYTF.

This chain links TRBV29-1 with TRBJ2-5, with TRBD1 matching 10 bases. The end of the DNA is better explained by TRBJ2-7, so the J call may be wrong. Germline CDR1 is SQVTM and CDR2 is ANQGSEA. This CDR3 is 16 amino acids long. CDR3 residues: CSASRAPKGQGDEQYF. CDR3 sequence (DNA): TGCAGCGCCAGCCGTGCACCTAAAGGACAGGGGGACGAGCAGTACTTC.

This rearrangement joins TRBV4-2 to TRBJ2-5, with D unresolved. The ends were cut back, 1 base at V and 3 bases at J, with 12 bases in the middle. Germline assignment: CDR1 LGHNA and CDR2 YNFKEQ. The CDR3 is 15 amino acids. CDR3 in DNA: TGTGCCAGCAGCCAAGCGTGGGGATATAAAGAGACCCAGTACTTC. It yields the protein CASSQAWGYKETQYF.

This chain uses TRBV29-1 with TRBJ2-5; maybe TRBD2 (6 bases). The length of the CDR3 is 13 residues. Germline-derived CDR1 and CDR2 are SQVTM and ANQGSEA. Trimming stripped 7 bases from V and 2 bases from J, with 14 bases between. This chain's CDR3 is CSAPRGTQETQYF. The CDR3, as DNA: TGCAGCGCACCCCGGGGGACGCAAGAGACCCAGTACTTC.

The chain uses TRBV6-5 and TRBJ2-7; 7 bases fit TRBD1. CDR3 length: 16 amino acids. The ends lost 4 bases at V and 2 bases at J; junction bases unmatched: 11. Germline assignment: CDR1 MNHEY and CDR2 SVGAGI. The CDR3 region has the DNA TGTGCCAGCAGTTTACTCCGCGACAGGGCCGCCTACGAGCAGTACTTC. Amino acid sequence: CASSLLRDRAAYEQYF.

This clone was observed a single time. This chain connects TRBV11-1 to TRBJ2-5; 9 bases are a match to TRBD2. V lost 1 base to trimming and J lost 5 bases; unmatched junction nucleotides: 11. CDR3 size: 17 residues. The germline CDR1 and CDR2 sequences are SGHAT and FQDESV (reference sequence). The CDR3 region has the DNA TGTGCCAGCAGCTTAGGGTTTAGCGCGGGAGGGCGGGAGACCCAGTACTTC. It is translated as CASSLGFSAGGRETQYF.

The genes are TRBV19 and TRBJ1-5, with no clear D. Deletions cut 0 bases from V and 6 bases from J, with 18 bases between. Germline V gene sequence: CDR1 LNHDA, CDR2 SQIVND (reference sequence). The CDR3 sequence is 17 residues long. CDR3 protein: CASSIEQPTSMSQPQHF. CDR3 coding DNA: TGTGCCAGTAGTATAGAACAGCCAACTTCAATGAGTCAGCCCCAGCATTTT.

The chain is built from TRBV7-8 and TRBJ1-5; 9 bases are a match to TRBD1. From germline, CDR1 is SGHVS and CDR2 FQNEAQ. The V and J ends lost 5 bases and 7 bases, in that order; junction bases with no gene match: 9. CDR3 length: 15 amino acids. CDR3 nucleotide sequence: TGTGCCAGCAGCGCCTCCACAGGGGGCGGACAGCCCCAGCATTTT. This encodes CASSASTGGGQPQHF.

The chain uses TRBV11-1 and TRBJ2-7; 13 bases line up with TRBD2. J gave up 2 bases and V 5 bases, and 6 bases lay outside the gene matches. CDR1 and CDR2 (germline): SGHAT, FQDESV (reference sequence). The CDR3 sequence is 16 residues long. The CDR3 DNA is TGTGCCAGCAGCCAATGGACTAGCGGGGGACCCTACGAGCAGTACTTC. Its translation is CASSQWTSGGPYEQYF.

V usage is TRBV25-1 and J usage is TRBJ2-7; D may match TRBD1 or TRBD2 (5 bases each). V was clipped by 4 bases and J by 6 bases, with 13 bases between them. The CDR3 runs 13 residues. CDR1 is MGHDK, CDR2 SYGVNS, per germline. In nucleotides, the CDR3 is TGTGCCAGCAGTGGGGACGTACTTGCCGAGCAGTACTTC. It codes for CASSGDVLAEQYF.

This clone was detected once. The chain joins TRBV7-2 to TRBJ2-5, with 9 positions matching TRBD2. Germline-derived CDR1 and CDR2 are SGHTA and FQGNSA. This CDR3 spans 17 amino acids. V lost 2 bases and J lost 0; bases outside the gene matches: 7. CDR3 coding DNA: TGTGCCAGCAGCTTATCCCCTAGCGGGATGTACCAAGAGACCCAGTACTTC. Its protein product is CASSLSPSGMYQETQYF.

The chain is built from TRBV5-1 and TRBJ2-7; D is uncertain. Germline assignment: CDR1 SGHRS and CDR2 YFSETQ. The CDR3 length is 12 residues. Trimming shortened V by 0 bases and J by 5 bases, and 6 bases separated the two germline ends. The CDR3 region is CASSLEGHEQYF. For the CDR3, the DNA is TGCGCCAGCAGCTTGGAAGGCCACGAGCAGTACTTC.

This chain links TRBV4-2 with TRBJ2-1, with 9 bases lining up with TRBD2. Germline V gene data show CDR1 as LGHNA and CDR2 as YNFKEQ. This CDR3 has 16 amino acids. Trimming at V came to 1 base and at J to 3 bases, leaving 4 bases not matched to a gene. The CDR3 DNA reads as TGTGCCAGCAGCCAAGGCCCAGCGGGGGGCTACAATGAGCAGTTCTTC. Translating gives CASSQGPAGGYNEQFF.